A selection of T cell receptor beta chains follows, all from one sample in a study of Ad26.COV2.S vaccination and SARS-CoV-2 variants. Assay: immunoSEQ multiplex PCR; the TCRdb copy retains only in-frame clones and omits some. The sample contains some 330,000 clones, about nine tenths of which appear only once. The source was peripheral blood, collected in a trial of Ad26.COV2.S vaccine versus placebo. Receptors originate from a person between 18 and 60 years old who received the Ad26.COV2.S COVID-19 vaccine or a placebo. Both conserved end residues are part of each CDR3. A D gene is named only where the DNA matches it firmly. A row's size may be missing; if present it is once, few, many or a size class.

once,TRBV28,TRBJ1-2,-,TGTGCCAGCAGCCCTGCGGGCGTAGTCTATGGCTACACCTTC,CASSPAGVVYGYTF
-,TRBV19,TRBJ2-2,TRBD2,TGTGCCAGTAGTCAGGCACTAGCGGGCACCGGGGAGCTGTTTTTT,CASSQALAGTGELFF
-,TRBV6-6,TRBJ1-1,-,TGTGCCAGCACCCCTGGAATTGAAGCTTTCTTT,CASTPGIEAFF
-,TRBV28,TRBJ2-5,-,TGTGCCAGCAGCCTAGATTTCCGTGGCTGGCAAAACCAAGAGACCCAGTACTTC,CASSLDFRGWQNQETQYF
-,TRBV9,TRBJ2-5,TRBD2,TGTGCCAGCAGCGTAGTCGCTAGCGGGAGGATCTCGGTAGAGACCCAGTACTTC,CASSVVASGRISVETQYF
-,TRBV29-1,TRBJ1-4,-,TGCAGCGTTGAAGACAGCGCAACTAATGAAAAACTGTTTTTT,CSVEDSATNEKLFF
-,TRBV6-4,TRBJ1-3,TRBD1,TGTGCCAGCAACCCCAAAGACGACAGGGAATGGGCTAGAGGAAACACCATATATTTT,CASNPKDDREWARGNTIYF
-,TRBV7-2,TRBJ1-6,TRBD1,TGTGCCAGCAGCACAGGGGGCTCCTATAATTCACCCCTCCACTTT,CASSTGGSYNSPLHF
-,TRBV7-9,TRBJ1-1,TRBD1,TGTGCCAGCACCCCAAGGGGACAGGGAGAGAACACTGAAGCTTTCTTT,CASTPRGQGENTEAFF
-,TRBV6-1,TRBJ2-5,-,TGTGCCAGCAGTGAAGCGCCAACCTGGACCGAAGAGACCCAGTACTTC,CASSEAPTWTEETQYF
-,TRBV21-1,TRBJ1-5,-,TGTGCCAGCCGGGGGAAACATTTT,CASRGKHF
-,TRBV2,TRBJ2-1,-,TGTGCCAGCAGTCAGAACAATGAGCAGTTCTTC,CASSQNNEQFF
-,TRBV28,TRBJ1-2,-,TGTGCCAGCAGTTTACAGCCGACAGGATCAGGGGACTATGGCTACACCTTC,CASSLQPTGSGDYGYTF
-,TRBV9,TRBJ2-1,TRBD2,TGTGCCAGCAGCGCTCGAGCGGGGGGGCCGAGTGAGCAGTTCTTC,CASSARAGGPSEQFF
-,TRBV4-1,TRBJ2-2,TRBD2,TGCGCCAGCAGCCCACTAGCGGGGGTAAACACCGGGGAGCTGTTTTTT,CASSPLAGVNTGELFF
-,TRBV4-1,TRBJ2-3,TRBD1,TGCGCCAGCAGCCAAGGAGGGGGCGTAGGGCAAGATACGCAGTATTTT,CASSQGGGVGQDTQYF
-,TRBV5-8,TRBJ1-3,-,TGTGCCAGCAGCTTGGTACAGGGAGGGAACACCATATATTTT,CASSLVQGGNTIYF
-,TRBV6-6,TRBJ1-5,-,TGTGCCAGCAACCACGGGGGGGCTAAGCCCCAGCATTTT,CASNHGGAKPQHF
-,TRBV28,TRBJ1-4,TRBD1,TGTGCCAGCAGTACAGGGGGCGCCGCCAGAGGTGAAAAACTGTTTTTT,CASSTGGAARGEKLFF
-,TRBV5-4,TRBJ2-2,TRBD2,TGTGCCAGCAGCTTAGGGACTAGCACTTCTCCCGGGGAGCTGTTTTTT,CASSLGTSTSPGELFF
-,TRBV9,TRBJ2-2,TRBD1,TGTGCCAGCAGCGTAGACCTGGCCACCGGGACAGGGTCGGCCGGGGAGCTGTTTTTT,CASSVDLATGTGSAGELFF
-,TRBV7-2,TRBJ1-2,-,TGTGCCAGCATCCCGACCTCGGACGCCCTTGGTCGGCATGGCTACACCTTC,CASIPTSDALGRHGYTF
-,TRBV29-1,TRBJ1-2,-,TGCAGCGTTGAAGATCCTCAGGGTAACTATGGCTACACCTTC,CSVEDPQGNYGYTF
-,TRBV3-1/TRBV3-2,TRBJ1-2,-,TGTGCCAGCAGCCAAGGAACGGGGAGTAGAGGCTACACCTTC,CASSQGTGSRGYTF
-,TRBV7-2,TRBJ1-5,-,TGTGCCAGCAGCTTAAGTCGCTCAGGTCAGCCCCAGCATTTT,CASSLSRSGQPQHF
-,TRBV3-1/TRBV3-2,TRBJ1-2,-,TGTGCCAGCAGCCAAGATTCAGGACAGTCGGGGGGCTACACCTTC,CASSQDSGQSGGYTF
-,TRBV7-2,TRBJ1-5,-,TGTGCCAGCAGCTTAGCTGGGGGTAGCAATCAGCCCCAGCATTTT,CASSLAGGSNQPQHF
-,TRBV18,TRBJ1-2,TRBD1,TGTGCCAGCTCGCGAGGGACAGACTATGGCTACACCTTC,CASSRGTDYGYTF
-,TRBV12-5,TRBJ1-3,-,TGTGCTAGTGGTTTGGACAGCAAGGACACCATATATTTT,CASGLDSKDTIYF
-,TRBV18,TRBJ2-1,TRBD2,TGTGCCAGCTCACCTCCGGGACTAGCGGGGTGGGATGAGCAGTTCTTC,CASSPPGLAGWDEQFF
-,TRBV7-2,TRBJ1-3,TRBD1,TGTGCCAGCACCTCACGGGACAGCTATTCTGGAAACACCATATATTTT,CASTSRDSYSGNTIYF
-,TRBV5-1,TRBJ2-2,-,TGCGCCAGCAGCTTGGACTACAGCACCGGGGAGCTGTTTTTT,CASSLDYSTGELFF
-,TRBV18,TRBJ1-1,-,TGTGCCAGCTCACCGTACTCTACAGGGACGAACACTGAAGCTTTCTTT,CASSPYSTGTNTEAFF
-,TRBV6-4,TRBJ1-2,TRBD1,TGTGCCAGCAGTGACTCGGGGGACAGGGGCTATGGCTACACCTTC,CASSDSGDRGYGYTF
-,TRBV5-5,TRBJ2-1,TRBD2,TGTGCCAGCAGTTCCGGGACTAGCGGGGGTTTGGGGATCCGTGAGCAGTTCTTC,CASSSGTSGGLGIREQFF
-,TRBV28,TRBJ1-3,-,TGTGCCAGCAGTAATCCGGGTGGAAACACCATATATTTT,CASSNPGGNTIYF
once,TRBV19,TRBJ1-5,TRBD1,TGTGCCAGTAGTCCCCTAATCGACAGGGACGAAGGGGGATATAGCAATCAGCCCCAGCATTTT,CASSPLIDRDEGGYSNQPQHF
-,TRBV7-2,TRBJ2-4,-,TGTGCCAGCAGCTTATCCGGGGCCCTGGCCAAAAACATTCAGTACTTC,CASSLSGALAKNIQYF
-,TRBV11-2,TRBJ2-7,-,TGTGCCAGCAGCCTCTTCCCCCCCCCAGGGGATGAGCAGTACTTC,CASSLFPPPGDEQYF